This T cell receptor (beta chain) originates from a study of T-cell memory formation after mild COVID-19. Whole-study results and caveats: A balance of CD4 and CD8 characterized clones contracting day 15 to 85, whereas later expanders leaned CD4+.

This clonotype has a handful of counts. Its specificity is not known. The junction departs from the called germline gene at one end, perhaps through a read error. TCRdb ran MiXCR on the 5' RACE reads and lists one entry per CDR3 protein. Here the sample spans some 340,000 distinct CDR3 sequences, under 15% being singletons. The TCR comes from a man younger than 35 who had mild COVID-19 (a few samples of this study predate the infection). Cell type and time point are not known. Sequencing was done on a sample of PBMCs or a T cell subset sorted from them (not recorded which).

The CDR3 DNA is TGTGCCAGCTCACGGGAAACAGGGGAGGGCCTGAATTTT. It encodes CASSRETGEGLNF. This chain connects TRBV18 to TRBJ2-3, with D perhaps matching TRBD1 or TRBD2 (7 bases each). Germline values: CDR1 KGHSH, CDR2 LQKENI. The length of the CDR3 is 13 residues.